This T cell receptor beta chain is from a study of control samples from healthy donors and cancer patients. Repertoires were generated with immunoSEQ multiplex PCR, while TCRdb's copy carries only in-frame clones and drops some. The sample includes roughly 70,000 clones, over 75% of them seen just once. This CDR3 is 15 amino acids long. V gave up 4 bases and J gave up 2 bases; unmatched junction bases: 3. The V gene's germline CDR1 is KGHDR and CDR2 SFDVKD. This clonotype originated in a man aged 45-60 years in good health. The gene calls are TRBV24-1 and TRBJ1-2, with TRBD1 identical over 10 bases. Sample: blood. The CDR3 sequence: CATSEGGQGNYGYTF. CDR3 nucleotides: TGTGCCACCAGTGAGGGGGGACAGGGGAACTATGGCTACACCTTC.